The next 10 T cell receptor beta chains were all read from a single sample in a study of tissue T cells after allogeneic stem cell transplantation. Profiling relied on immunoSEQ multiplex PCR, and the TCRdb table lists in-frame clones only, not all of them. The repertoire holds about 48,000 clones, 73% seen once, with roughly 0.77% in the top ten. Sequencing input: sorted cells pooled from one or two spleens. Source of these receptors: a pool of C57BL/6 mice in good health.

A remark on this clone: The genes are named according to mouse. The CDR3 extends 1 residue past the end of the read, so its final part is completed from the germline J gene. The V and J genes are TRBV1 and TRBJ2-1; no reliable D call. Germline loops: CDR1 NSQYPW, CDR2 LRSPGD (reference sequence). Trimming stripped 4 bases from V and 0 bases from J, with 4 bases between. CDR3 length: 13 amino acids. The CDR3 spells CTCSGANYAEQFF. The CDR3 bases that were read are TGCACCTGCAGTGGGGCTAACTATGCTGAGCAGTTC.

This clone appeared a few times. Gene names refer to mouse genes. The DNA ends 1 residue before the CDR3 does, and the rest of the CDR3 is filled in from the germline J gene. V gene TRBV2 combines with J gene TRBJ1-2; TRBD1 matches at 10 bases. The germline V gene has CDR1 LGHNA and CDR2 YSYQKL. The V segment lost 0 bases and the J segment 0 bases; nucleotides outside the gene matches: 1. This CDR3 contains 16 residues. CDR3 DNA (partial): TGTGCCAGCAGCCAAGATGGACAGGGGGCAAACTCCGACTACACC. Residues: CASSQDGQGANSDYT. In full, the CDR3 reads CASSQDGQGANSDYTF.

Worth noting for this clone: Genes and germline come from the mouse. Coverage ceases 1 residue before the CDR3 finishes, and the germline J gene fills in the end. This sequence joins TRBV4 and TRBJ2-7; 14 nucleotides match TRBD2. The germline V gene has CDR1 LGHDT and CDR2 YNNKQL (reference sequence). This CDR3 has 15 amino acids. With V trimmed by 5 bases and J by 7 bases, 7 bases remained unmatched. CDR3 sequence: CASSRDWGGAREQYF. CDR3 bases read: TGTGCCAGCAGCAGGGACTGGGGGGGCGCTCGGGAACAGTAC.

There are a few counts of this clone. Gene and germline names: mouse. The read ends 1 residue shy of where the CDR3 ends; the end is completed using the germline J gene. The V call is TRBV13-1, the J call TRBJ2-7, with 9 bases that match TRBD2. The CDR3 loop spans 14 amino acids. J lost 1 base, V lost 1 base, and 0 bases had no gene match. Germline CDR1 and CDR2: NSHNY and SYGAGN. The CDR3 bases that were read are TGTGCCAGCAGTGATCTGGGGGGGTCCTATGAACAGTAC. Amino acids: CASSDLGGSYEQY. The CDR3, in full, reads CASSDLGGSYEQYF.

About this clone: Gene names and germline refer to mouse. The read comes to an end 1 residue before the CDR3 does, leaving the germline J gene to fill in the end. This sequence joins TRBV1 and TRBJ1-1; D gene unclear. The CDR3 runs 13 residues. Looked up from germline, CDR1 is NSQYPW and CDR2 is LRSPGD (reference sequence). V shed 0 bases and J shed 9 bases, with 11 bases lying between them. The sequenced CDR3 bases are TGCACCTGCAGTGCAGATCAAAGGTTGAAAGTCTTC. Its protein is CTCSADQRLKVF. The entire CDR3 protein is CTCSADQRLKVFF. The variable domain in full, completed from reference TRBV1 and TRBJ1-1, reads VTLLEQNPRWRLVPRGQAVNLRCILKNSQYPWMSWYQQDLQKQLQWLFTLRSPGDKEVKSLPGADYLATRVTDTELRLQVANMSQGRTLYCTCSADQRLKVFFGKGTRLTVV.

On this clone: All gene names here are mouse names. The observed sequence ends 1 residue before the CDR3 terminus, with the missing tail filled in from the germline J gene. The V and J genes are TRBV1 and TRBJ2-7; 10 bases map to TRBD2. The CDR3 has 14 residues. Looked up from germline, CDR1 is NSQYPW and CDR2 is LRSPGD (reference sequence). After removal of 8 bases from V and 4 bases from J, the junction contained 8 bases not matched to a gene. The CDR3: CTCAAGTGEYEQYF. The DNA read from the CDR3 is TGCACCTGCGCTGCCGGGACTGGGGAATATGAACAGTAC.

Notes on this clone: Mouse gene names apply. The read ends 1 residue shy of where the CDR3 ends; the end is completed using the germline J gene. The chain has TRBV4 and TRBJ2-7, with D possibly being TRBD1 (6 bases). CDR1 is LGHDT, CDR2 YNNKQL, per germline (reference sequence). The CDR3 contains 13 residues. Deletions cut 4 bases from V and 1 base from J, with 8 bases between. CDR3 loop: CASSWGQSYEQYF. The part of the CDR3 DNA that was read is TGTGCCAGCAGCTGGGGACAATCCTATGAACAGTAC.

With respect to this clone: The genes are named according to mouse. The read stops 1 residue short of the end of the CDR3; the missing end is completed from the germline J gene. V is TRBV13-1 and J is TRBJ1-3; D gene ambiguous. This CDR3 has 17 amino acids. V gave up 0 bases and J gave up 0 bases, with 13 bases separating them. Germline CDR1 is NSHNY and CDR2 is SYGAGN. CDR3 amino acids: CASSDASRLNSGNTLYF. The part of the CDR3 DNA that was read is TGTGCCAGCAGTGATGCATCCAGACTGAATTCTGGAAATACGCTCTAT.

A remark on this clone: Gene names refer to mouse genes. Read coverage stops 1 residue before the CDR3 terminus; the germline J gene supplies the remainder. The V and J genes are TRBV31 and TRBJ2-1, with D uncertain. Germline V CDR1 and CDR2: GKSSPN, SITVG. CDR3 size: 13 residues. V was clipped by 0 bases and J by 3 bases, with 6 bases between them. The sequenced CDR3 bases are TGTGCCTGGAGTCTATCATTCTATGCTGAGCAGTTC. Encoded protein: CAWSLSFYAEQF. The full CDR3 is CAWSLSFYAEQFF.

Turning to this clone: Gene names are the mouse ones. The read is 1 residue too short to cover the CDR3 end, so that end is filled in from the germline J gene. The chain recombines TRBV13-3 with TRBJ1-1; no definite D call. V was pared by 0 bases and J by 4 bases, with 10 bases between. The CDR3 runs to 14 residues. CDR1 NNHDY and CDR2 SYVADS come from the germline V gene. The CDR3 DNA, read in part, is TGTGCCAGCAGTGATGCACAGTGGAGCACAGAAGTCTTC. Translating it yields CASSDAQWSTEVF. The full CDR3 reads CASSDAQWSTEVFF.